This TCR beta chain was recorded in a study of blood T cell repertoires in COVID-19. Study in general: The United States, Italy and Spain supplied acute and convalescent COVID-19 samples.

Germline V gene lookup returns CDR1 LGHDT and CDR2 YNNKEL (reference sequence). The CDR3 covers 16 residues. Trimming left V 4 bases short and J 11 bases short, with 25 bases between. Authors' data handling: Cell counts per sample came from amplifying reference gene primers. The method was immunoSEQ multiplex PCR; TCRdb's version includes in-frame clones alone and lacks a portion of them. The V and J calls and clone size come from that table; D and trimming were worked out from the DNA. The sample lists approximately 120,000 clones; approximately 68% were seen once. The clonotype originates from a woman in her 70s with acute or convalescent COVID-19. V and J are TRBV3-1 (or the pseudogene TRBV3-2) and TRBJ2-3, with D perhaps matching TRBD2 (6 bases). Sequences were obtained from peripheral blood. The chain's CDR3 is CASSPGLLSYGTGQYF. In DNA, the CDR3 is TGTGCCAGCAGCCCGGGACTTTTAAGTTACGGTACGGGGCAGTATTTT.